This T cell receptor (beta chain) was documented in a study of vaccination effects on CD4 cells after COVID-19. Study information: Relative to the second dose, post-vaccine samples were obtained a median of 72 days later. Two million PBMC were placed in each well, which was supplemented with about 9.3 IU/ml IL-2 and 8.5 to 10 ug/ml peptides.

CD4+ T cells were isolated after around 10 days of culture. Of the BNT162b2 and mRNA-1273 vaccines, participants received two doses of one or the other. Sequencing was performed with immunoSEQ multiplex PCR; in TCRdb, only in-frame clones are kept and a portion is missing. This table has 9,000 or so clones, around 76% appearing once. The germline CDR1 and CDR2 sequences are SGHAT and FQDESV (reference sequence). V lost 3 bases, J lost 4 bases, and 9 bases lay in between. There are 14 residues in the CDR3. This clone occurred once. The antigen is unknown. Overall study findings and caveats: Healthy vaccinees' vaccine-induced clones included only 1 of 255 that recognized common cold coronaviruses. Whether induced by infection or by vaccine, clones showed marked clonal contraction late after vaccination.

This specimen was CD4+ T cells from PBMCs cultured without peptide, taken after COVID-19 vaccination. The source of this sequence is a human donor who received a COVID-19 vaccine. The chain links TRBV11-1 to TRBJ2-2; tentatively, D is TRBD1 or TRBD2 (5 bases each). The CDR3 region has the DNA TGTGCCAGCAGCTTTTCGGGGACCACCGGGGAGCTGTTTTTT. Protein product: CASSFSGTTGELFF.